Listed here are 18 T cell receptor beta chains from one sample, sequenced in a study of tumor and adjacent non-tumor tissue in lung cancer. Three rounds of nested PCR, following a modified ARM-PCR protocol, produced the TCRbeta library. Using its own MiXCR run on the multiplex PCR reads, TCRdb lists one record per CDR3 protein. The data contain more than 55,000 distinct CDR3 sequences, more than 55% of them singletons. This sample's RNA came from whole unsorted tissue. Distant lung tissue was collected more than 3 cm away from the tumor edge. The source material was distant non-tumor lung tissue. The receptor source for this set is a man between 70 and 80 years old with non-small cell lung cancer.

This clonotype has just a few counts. CDR3 region: CASSLLNLESSYNEQFF. CDR3 bases: TGTGCCAGCAGCTTATTGAATTTAGAAAGCTCCTACAATGAGCAGTTCTTC. The J gene is TRBJ2-1, the V gene TRBV7-8; the D is unclear. V lost 2 bases, J lost 0 bases, and 14 bases lay in between. The CDR3 runs to 17 residues. The germline V gene encodes CDR1 SGHVS and CDR2 FQNEAQ.

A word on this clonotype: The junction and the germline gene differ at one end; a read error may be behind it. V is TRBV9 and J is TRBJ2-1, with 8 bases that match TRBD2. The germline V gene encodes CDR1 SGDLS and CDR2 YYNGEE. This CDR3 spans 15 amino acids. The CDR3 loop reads CACSVDGGGYNEQFF. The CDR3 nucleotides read TGTGCCTGCAGCGTAGACGGGGGGGGGTACAATGAGCAGTTCTTC.

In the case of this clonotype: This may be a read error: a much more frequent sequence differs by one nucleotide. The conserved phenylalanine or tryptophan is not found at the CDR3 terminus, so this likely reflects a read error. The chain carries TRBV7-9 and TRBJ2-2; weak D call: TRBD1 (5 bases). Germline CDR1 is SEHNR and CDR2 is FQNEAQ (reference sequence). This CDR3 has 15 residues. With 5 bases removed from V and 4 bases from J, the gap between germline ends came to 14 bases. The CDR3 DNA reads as TGTGCCAGCAGCCAGGGCCTCCTGTTCACCGGGGAGCTGTTTTCT. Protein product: CASSQGLLFTGELFS.

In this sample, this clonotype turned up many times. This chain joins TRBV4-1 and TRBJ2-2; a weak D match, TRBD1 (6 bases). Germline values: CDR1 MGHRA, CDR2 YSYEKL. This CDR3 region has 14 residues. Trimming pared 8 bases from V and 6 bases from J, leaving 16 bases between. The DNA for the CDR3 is TGCGCCAGCGGGGGCAGGGTCGAGTCCGGGGAGCTGTTTTTT. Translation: CASGGRVESGELFF.

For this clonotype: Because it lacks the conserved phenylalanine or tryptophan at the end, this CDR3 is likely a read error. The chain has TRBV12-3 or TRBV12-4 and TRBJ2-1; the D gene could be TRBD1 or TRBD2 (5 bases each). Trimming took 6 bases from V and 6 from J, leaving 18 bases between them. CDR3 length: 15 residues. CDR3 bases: TGTGCCAGCAGCCGGGTCGGCTTGAGGGGCAATGAGCAGTTCTCC. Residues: CASSRVGLRGNEQFS.

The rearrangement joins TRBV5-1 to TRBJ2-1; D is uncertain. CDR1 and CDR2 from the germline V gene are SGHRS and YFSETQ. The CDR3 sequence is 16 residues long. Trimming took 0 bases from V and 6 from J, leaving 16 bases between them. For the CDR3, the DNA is TGCGCCAGCAGCTTGGGGCACACTTTCTTCTGCAATGAGCAGTTCTTC. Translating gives CASSLGHTFFCNEQFF.

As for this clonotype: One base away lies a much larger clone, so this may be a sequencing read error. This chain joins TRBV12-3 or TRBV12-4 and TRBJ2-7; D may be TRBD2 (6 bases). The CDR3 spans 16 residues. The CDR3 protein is CASSLEGGGVNYELYF. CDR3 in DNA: TGTGCCAGCAGCCTAGAGGGTGGAGGGGTCAACTACGAGCTGTACTTC.

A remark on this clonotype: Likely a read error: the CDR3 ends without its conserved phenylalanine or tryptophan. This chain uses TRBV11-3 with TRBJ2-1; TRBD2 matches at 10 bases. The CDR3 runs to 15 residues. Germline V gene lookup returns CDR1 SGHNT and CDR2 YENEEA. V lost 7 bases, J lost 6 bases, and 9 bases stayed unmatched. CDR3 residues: CASIRAGGPINEQFS. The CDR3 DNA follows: TGTGCCAGCATCAGAGCGGGGGGGCCCATCAATGAGCAGTTCTCC.

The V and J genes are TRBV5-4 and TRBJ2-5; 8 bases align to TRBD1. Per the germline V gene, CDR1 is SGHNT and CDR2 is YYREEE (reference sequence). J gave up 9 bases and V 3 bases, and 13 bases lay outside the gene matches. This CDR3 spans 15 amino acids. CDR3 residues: CASSSGTGRWEAQYF. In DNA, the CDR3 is TGTGCCAGCAGCTCAGGGACAGGCCGGTGGGAGGCCCAGTACTTC.

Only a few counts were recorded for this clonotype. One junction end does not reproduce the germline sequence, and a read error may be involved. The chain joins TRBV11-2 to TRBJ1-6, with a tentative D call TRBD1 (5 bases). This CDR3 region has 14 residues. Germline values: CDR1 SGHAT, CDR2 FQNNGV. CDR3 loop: CASTGADAHSPIHF. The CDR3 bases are TGTGCCAGCACCGGGGCCGACGCTCATTCACCCATCCACTTT. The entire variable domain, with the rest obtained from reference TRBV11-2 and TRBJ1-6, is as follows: EAGVAQSPRYKIIEKRQSVAFWCNPISGHATLYWYQQILGQGPKLLIQFQNNGVVDDSQLPKDRFSAERLKGVDSTLKIQPAKLEDSAVYLCASTGADAHSPIHFGNGTRLTVT.

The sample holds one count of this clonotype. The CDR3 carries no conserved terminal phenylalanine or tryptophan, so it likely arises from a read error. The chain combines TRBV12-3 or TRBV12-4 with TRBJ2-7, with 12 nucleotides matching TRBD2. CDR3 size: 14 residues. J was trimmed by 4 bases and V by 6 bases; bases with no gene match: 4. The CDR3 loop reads CASRPTSGGYEQYS. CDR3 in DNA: TGTGCCAGCAGACCAACTAGCGGGGGGTACGAGCAGTACTCC.

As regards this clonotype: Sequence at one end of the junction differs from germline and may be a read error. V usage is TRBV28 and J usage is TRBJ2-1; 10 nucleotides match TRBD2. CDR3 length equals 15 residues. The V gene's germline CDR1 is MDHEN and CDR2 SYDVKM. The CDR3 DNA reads TGTGCCAGTTCCAGCGGGGGGGATTCCTACAATGAGCAGTCCTTC. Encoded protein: CASSSGGDSYNEQSF.

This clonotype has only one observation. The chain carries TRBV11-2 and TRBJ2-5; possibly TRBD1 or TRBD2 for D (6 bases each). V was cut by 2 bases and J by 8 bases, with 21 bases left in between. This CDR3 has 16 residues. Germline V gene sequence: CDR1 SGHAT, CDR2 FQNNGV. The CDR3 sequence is CASSLCRATRGETQYF. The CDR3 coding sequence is TGTGCCAGCAGCTTATGTCGCGCGACGAGGGGGGAAACCCAGTACTTC.

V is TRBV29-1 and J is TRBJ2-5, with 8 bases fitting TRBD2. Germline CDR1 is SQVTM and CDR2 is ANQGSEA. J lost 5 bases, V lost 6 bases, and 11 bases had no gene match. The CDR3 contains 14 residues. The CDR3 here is CSVHIAGRMETQYF. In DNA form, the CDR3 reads TGCAGCGTCCATATAGCGGGACGAATGGAGACCCAGTACTTC.

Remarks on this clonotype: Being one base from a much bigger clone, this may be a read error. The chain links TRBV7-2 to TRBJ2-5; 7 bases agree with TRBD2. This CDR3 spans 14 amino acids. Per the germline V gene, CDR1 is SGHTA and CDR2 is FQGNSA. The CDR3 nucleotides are TGTGCCAGCAGCCGAAGCGGGAATTCGGAGACCCCGTACTTC. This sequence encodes CASSRSGNSETPYF.

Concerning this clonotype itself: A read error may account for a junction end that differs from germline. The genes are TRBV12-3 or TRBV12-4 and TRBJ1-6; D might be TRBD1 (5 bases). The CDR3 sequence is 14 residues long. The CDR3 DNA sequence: TGTGCCAGCAGTTTACAGGGAGGGAATTCACCCTTCCACTTT. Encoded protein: CASSLQGGNSPFHF.

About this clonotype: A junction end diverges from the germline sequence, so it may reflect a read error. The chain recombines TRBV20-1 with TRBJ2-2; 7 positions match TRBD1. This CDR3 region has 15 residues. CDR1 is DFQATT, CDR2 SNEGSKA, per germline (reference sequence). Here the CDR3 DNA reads TGCAGTGCTAGACCTCGACAGGGACGGACCGGGGAGCTGTTATTT. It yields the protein CSARPRQGRTGELLF.

In DNA form, the CDR3 reads TGTGCCAGCAGTTCAAGGGATAGTCAGCCTCAGTATTTT. Residues: CASSSRDSQPQYF. The rearrangement joins TRBV6-2 or TRBV6-3 to TRBJ1-5; no clear D gene. The J call may be incorrect, as the DNA end agrees better with TRBJ2-3. Germline lookup yields CDR1 MNHEY and CDR2 SVGEGT. There are 13 residues in the CDR3.